The present entry profiles one T cell receptor (beta chain) with its context. These data belong to a study of blood T cell repertoires in COVID-19. Study-level background: From the United States, Italy and Spain came samples of acute and convalescent COVID-19.

Participant reports of clinical history set cohort assignment. Sequencing used immunoSEQ multiplex PCR; TCRdb keeps in-frame clones, though not all of them. The sample records around 140,000 clones, 84% being singletons. Unmatched junction bases numbered 10, after V lost 5 bases and J lost 11 bases. The germline V gene encodes CDR1 MDHEN and CDR2 SYDVKM. The CDR3 is 15 amino acids. Material: PBMCs or T cells enriched from blood (not recorded which). This sequence joins TRBV28 and TRBJ1-6; 9 bases line up with TRBD1. The clonotype was recovered from a man aged 50 to 60 in a cohort exposed to, infected with or recovered from COVID-19 (not recorded which). The CDR3 region has the DNA TGTGCCAGCAGTCCTCCCCAGACAGGGGGAACACCCCTCCACTTT. This encodes CASSPPQTGGTPLHF.